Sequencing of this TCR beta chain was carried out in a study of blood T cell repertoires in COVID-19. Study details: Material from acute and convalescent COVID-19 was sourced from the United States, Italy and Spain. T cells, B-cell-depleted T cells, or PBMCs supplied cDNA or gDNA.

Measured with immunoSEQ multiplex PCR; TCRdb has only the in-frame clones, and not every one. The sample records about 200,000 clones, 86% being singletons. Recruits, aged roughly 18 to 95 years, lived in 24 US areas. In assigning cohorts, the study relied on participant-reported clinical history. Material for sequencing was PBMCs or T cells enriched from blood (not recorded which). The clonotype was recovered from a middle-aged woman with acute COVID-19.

The DNA for the CDR3 is TGTGCCAGCAGCGTCGGTAACTATGGCTACACCTTC. Protein product: CASSVGNYGYTF. This chain uses TRBV3-1 (or the pseudogene TRBV3-2) with TRBJ1-2, with unresolved D. Germline lookup yields CDR1 LGHDT and CDR2 YNNKEL (reference sequence). Deletions cut 5 bases from V and 1 base from J, with 5 bases between. The CDR3 is 12 residues long.